Each of the 24 T cell receptor beta chains below was sequenced from the same sample in a study of CD8+ T cells in alopecia areata. Treatment defined: oral pan-JAK inhibitor, 5-10 mg twice daily. The authors extracted RNA and reverse transcribed it into cDNA as the sequencing template. Assay used: immunoSEQ multiplex PCR; TCRdb lists only in-frame clones, some missing. The sample holds approximately 210,000 clones, around three fifths seen once. The sample consisted of CD4+ T cells sorted from blood, taken at week 49, from a patient treated with tofacitinib. The origin of the receptors is a human donor with alopecia areata.

The V and J genes are TRBV14 and TRBJ2-1; D perhaps matches TRBD1 (6 bases). CDR1 and CDR2 from the germline V gene are SGHDN and FVKESK. This CDR3 is built from 13 residues. V was shortened by 2 bases and J by 9 bases, with 11 bases between the two germline ends. The CDR3 DNA is TGTGCCAGCAGCCAATGGGCCAGGGGTGAGCAGTTCTTC. It specifies CASSQWARGEQFF.

The CDR3 DNA sequence: TGTGCCAGCAACAGGGGGCACGATACGCAGTATTTT. Translating it yields CASNRGHDTQYF. The chain uses TRBV2 and TRBJ2-3; TRBD1 aligns across 9 bases. J gave up 6 bases and V 7 bases, and 2 bases lay outside the gene matches. The CDR3 runs to 12 residues. Germline values: CDR1 SNHLY, CDR2 FYNNEI.

The sample holds one count of this clone. The chain is built from TRBV7-2 and TRBJ2-7, with D unresolved. Between the trimmed V and J ends, which lost 3 bases and 1 base, there was a span of 4 bases. The CDR3 is made up of 12 amino acids. CDR1 and CDR2 from the germline V gene are SGHTA and FQGNSA. CDR3 DNA sequence: TGTGCCAGCAGCTTTGTTTCCTACGAGCAGTACTTC. This sequence encodes CASSFVSYEQYF.

This chain uses TRBV10-3 with TRBJ1-2; no reliable D call. CDR3 length: 13 residues. The germline CDR1 and CDR2 sequences are ENHRY and SYGVKD. V lost 3 bases to trimming and J lost 6 bases, with 11 bases between them. The CDR3 nucleotides are TGTGCCATCAGTGAAGGCAGGTCCCATGGCTACACCTTC. Protein sequence: CAISEGRSHGYTF.

The chain joins TRBV4-3 to TRBJ2-1; 10 nucleotides agree with TRBD2. CDR1 LGHNA and CDR2 YSLEER come from the germline V gene. The length of the CDR3 is 17 residues. V was clipped by 2 bases and J by 2 bases; unmatched bases: 6. CDR3 sequence: CASSQNSGGPPYNEQFF. The CDR3 nucleotides are TGCGCCAGCAGCCAAAATAGCGGGGGGCCGCCCTACAATGAGCAGTTCTTC.

The table lists this clone with a few counts. The CDR3 reads CASNNRVEQFF. CDR3 in DNA: TGTGCCAGTAATAACAGGGTTGAGCAGTTCTTC. V and J are TRBV19 and TRBJ2-1, with D tentatively TRBD1 (6 bases). CDR1 and CDR2 (germline): LNHDA, SQIVND (reference sequence). V was clipped by 7 bases and J by 9 bases, with 10 bases between them. This CDR3 comprises 11 residues.

This clone was counted a single time. The chain joins TRBV6-4 to TRBJ2-7, with D tentatively TRBD2 (5 bases). Trimming shortened V by 11 bases and J by 6 bases, and 11 bases separated the two germline ends. Germline V lookup: CDR1 MRHNA, CDR2 SNTAGT. This CDR3 comprises 10 residues. CDR3 sequence reads: CAPGCAEQYF. DNA for the CDR3: TGTGCCCCGGGGTGTGCCGAGCAGTACTTC.

V and J are TRBV15 and TRBJ1-2; no firm D call. V lost 0 bases and J lost 8, with 16 bases in between. CDR3 size: 15 residues. The germline gives CDR1 LNHNV, CDR2 YYDKDF (reference sequence). CDR3 sequence: CATSRDRSGAGGYTF. In DNA form, the CDR3 reads TGTGCCACCAGCAGAGATCGCTCGGGCGCCGGGGGCTACACCTTC.

The rearrangement uses TRBV4-3 and TRBJ2-7; D is undetermined. The CDR3 totals 15 residues. CDR1 and CDR2 from the germline V gene are LGHNA and YSLEER. V gave up 0 bases and J gave up 4 bases, with 13 bases separating them. This chain's CDR3 is CASSQDYREFYEQYF. The CDR3 region has the DNA TGCGCCAGCAGCCAAGATTACAGAGAGTTTTACGAGCAGTACTTC.

The V and J genes are TRBV6-5 and TRBJ1-1, with D hard to call. CDR1 is MNHEY and CDR2 is SVGAGI in the germline V gene. Trimming removed 0 bases from V and 5 bases from J, with 10 bases in between. There are 14 residues in the CDR3. CDR3 nucleotide sequence: TGTGCCAGCAGTTACTCAGGAGGGCAAACTGAAGCTTTCTTT. Protein sequence: CASSYSGGQTEAFF.

Only a few counts were recorded for this clone. The CDR3 DNA reads TGTGCCAGCAGCGTAAGACCGGTCCAAGAGACCCAGTACTTC. It specifies CASSVRPVQETQYF. The chain joins TRBV9 to TRBJ2-5; D is undetermined. CDR1 SGDLS and CDR2 YYNGEE come from the germline V gene. V was shortened by 1 base and J by 1 base, with 8 bases between the two germline ends. This CDR3 spans 14 amino acids.

The rearrangement uses TRBV29-1 and TRBJ2-5; D perhaps matches TRBD1 (5 bases). Germline V gene lookup returns CDR1 SQVTM and CDR2 ANQGSEA. The V gene lost 7 bases and the J gene lost 2 bases, with 11 bases spanning the gap. This CDR3 region has 12 residues. The CDR3 coding sequence is TGCAGCGCTCAGGGTTTTCAAGAGACCCAGTACTTC. Translated: CSAQGFQETQYF.

The V and J genes are TRBV7-9 and TRBJ1-2; possibly TRBD1 for D (5 bases). V was clipped by 5 bases and J by 2 bases, with 12 bases between them. The germline V gene encodes CDR1 SEHNR and CDR2 FQNEAQ (reference sequence). This CDR3 region has 14 residues. The CDR3 region has the DNA TGTGCCAGCAGCCTACTAGGGGTCAACTATGGCTACACCTTC. Its protein product is CASSLLGVNYGYTF. Drawing the rest from reference TRBV7-9 and TRBJ1-2, the complete variable domain is DTGVSQNPRHKITKRGQNVTFRCDPISEHNRLYWYRQTLGQGPEFLTYFQNEAQLEKSRLLSDRFSAERPKGSFSTLEIQRTEQGDSAMYLCASSLLGVNYGYTFGSGTRLTVV.

This chain uses TRBV2 with TRBJ2-7; maybe TRBD2 (5 bases). This CDR3 spans 12 amino acids. Trimming removed 7 bases at V and 3 bases at J, with 10 bases between. Germline V lookup: CDR1 SNHLY, CDR2 FYNNEI. CDR3 loop: CASTGNLYEQYF. DNA of the CDR3: TGTGCCAGCACCGGGAATCTCTACGAGCAGTACTTC. The full variable domain, rest sourced from reference TRBV2 and TRBJ2-7, is EPEVTQTPSHQVTQMGQEVILRCVPISNHLYFYWYRQILGQKVEFLVSFYNNEISEKSEIFDDQFSVERPDGSNFTLKIRSTKLEDSAMYFCASTGNLYEQYFGPGTRLTVT.

This chain uses TRBV5-1 with TRBJ2-7; D gene unclear. Deletions cut 4 bases from V and 5 bases from J, with 10 bases between. The CDR3 spans 12 residues. Germline V gives CDR1 SGHRS, CDR2 YFSETQ. CDR3 nucleotide sequence: TGCGCCAGCAGCAGAATACCGAACGAGCAGTACTTC. Protein product: CASSRIPNEQYF.

The rearrangement uses TRBV5-4 and TRBJ2-7; D remains ambiguous. Per the germline V gene, CDR1 is SGHNT and CDR2 is YYREEE (reference sequence). There are 14 residues in the CDR3. V gave up 7 bases and J gave up 4 bases, with 18 bases separating them. CDR3 in amino acids: CASRRQGGGYEQYF. The CDR3 DNA reads TGTGCCAGCCGCAGACAAGGCGGTGGATACGAGCAGTACTTC.

V and J are TRBV18 and TRBJ1-1; D is unresolved. The CDR3 is 13 residues long. Germline lookup yields CDR1 KGHSH and CDR2 LQKENI. The germline V and J ends were trimmed by 0 bases and 6 bases, with 8 bases remaining between them. The CDR3 here is CASSPPGGSEAFF. For the CDR3, the DNA is TGTGCCAGCTCACCACCGGGCGGGTCTGAAGCTTTCTTT.

This clone appeared a few times. The CDR3 nucleotides read TGTGCCCGGAAGGGGCCGACCGGGGAGCTGTTTTTT. Translation: CARKGPTGELFF. The chain has TRBV7-2 and TRBJ2-2; the D gene is possibly TRBD1 (5 bases). Germline V gene lookup returns CDR1 SGHTA and CDR2 FQGNSA. Trimming removed 11 bases at V and 5 bases at J, with 12 bases between. The CDR3 loop spans 12 amino acids.

The gene calls are TRBV19 and TRBJ2-5; D not resolved. Germline loops: CDR1 LNHDA, CDR2 SQIVND (reference sequence). The V end was cut by 5 bases, the J end by 2 bases, with 9 bases between. CDR3 length: 13 amino acids. The CDR3 coding sequence is TGTGCCAGTAGTGGGTCGCGACAAGAGACCCAGTACTTC. Amino acids: CASSGSRQETQYF.

The J gene is TRBJ2-1, the V gene TRBV30, with TRBD2 matching 11 bases. Per germline, CDR1 GTSNPN and CDR2 SVGIG (reference sequence). The CDR3 runs 14 residues. Losses at the gene ends were 0 bases for V and 10 bases for J; bases not matched to a gene: 5. Written as DNA, the CDR3 is TGTGCCTGGAGTGTCGTTAGCGGGGGGGACGAGCAGTTCTTC. Protein: CAWSVVSGGDEQFF. Full variable domain (remainder filled in from reference TRBV30 and TRBJ2-1): SQTIHQWPATLVQPVGSPLSLECTVEGTSNPNLYWYRQAAGRGLQLLFYSVGIGQISSEVPQNLSASRPQDRQFILSSKKLLLSDSGFYLCAWSVVSGGDEQFFGPGTRLTVL.

This clone has just a few counts. V usage is TRBV15 and J usage is TRBJ2-5; D perhaps matches TRBD2 (6 bases). Trimming shortened V by 2 bases and J by 5 bases, and 21 bases separated the two germline ends. The CDR3 has 17 residues. The germline V gene encodes CDR1 LNHNV and CDR2 YYDKDF (reference sequence). CDR3 residues: CATSRPLGRGKFETQYF. CDR3 bases: TGTGCCACCAGCAGACCTCTCGGGCGGGGAAAGTTTGAGACCCAGTACTTC.

This clone was seen ten or more times. The same CDR3 is also encoded by other DNA sequences in this sample. The chain combines TRBV2 with TRBJ2-2; D might be TRBD1 (6 bases). Germline V CDR1 and CDR2: SNHLY, FYNNEI. Trimming removed 7 bases from V and 4 bases from J, with 13 bases in between. The CDR3 has 14 residues. The CDR3 is CASKEQGPTGELFF. The DNA of the CDR3 is TGTGCCAGCAAGGAACAGGGTCCCACCGGGGAGCTGTTTTTT.

The chain employs TRBV5-4 and TRBJ1-1, with D unresolved. Germline lookup yields CDR1 SGHNT and CDR2 YYREEE (reference sequence). CDR3 length: 13 amino acids. V shed 1 base and J shed 3 bases, with 7 bases lying between them. The CDR3 nucleotides read TGTGCCAGCAGCTTGACTTGGGACACTGAAGCTTTCTTT. Encoded protein: CASSLTWDTEAFF.

The rearrangement joins TRBV30 to TRBJ2-7; D is perhaps TRBD1 (6 bases). Germline CDR1 GTSNPN, CDR2 SVGIG (reference sequence). Trimming stripped 7 bases from V and 5 bases from J, with 18 bases between. The CDR3 has 13 residues. CDR3 DNA: TGTGCCTCCAGAAGCGTAGGGGACAACGAGCAGTACTTC. It codes for CASRSVGDNEQYF.